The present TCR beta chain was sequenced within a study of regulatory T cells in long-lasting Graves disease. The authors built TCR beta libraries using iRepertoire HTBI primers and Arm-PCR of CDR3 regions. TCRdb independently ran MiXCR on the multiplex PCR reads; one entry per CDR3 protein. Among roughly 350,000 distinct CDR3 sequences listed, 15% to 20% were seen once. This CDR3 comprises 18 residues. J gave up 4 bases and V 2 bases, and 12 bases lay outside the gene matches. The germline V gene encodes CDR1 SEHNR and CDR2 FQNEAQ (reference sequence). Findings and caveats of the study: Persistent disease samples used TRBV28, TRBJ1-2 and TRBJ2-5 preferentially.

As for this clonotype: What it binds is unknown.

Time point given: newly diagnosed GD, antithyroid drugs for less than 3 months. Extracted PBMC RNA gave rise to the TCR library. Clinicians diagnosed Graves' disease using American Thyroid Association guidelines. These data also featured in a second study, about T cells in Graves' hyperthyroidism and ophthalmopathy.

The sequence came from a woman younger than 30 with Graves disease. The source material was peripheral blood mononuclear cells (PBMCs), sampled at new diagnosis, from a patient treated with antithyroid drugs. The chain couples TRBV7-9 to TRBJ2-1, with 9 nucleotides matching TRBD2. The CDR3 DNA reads TGTGCCAGCAGCTTAAGGGCAACTATTGCGGGAGGGTACAATGAGCAGTTCTTC. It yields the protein CASSLRATIAGGYNEQFF.